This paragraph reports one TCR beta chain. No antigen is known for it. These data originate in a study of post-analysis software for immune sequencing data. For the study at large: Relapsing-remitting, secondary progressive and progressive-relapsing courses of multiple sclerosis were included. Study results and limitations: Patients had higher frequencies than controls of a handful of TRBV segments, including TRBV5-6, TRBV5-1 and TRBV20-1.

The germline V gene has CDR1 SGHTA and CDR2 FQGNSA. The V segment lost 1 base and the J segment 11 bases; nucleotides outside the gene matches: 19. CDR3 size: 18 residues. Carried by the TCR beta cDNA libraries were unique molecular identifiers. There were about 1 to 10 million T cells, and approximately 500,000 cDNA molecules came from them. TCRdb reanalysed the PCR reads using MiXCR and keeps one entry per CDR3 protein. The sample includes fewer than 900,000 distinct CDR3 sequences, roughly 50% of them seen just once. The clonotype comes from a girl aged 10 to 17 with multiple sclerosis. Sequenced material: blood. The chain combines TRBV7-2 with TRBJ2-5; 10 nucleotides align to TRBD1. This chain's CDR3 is CASSLVGVGTGVSREQYF. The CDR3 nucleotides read TGTGCCAGCAGCTTAGTTGGCGTTGGGACAGGGGTCTCGAGGGAGCAGTACTTC.